These 14 T cell receptor beta chains share one sample of origin, sequenced in a study of human T cells and chemical hapten exposure. Specified time point: patch test 3, about 24 weeks after DPC sensitization. Documented treatment: therapeutic diphenylcyclopropenone sensitization with weekly scalp DPC. MiXCR was run by TCRdb on the RACE reads, yielding one entry per CDR3 protein. Of 50,000 to 80,000 distinct CDR3 sequences listed, approximately 11% were seen once; the top ten hold roughly 2%. Sequences were derived from whole blood, sampled in connection with sensitization to the hapten diphenylcyclopropenone (DPC). All receptors come from a woman in her 30s with alopecia areata. Some clones in this sample may be carry-over from other donors' samples.

The rearrangement joins TRBV18 to TRBJ2-7; D is ambiguous. Between the trimmed V and J ends, which lost 3 bases and 2 bases, there was a span of 14 bases. Germline V CDR1 and CDR2: KGHSH, LQKENI. The CDR3 consists of 15 residues. In DNA, the CDR3 is TGTGCCAGCTCACCCATCGGAGACGTGGCCTACGAGCAGTACTTC. Protein sequence: CASSPIGDVAYEQYF.

This clonotype was counted between two and nine times. The chain is built from TRBV30 and TRBJ1-1; TRBD1 agrees at 7 bases. The CDR3 spans 13 residues. V trimming: 8 bases; J trimming: 1 base; junction bases outside the gene matches: 7. The germline gives CDR1 GTSNPN, CDR2 SVGIG (reference sequence). In nucleotides, the CDR3 is TGTGCCCAAAAAGGGGGCGCGAACACTGAAGCTTTCTTT. Residues: CAQKGGANTEAFF.

The chain uses TRBV10-1 and TRBJ2-1; possibly TRBD1 or TRBD2 for D (5 bases each). Germline-derived CDR1 and CDR2 are WNHNN and SYGVQD (reference sequence). CDR3 length: 15 amino acids. V was clipped by 3 bases and J by 5 bases, with 14 bases between them. The chain's CDR3 is CASSDYTLGDNEQFF. For the CDR3, the DNA is TGCGCCAGCAGTGACTATACCCTGGGGGACAATGAGCAGTTCTTC.

This chain connects TRBV5-5 to TRBJ2-7, with 7 bases aligning to TRBD2. The CDR3 has 13 residues. Trimming cost V 4 bases and J 9 bases; bases outside gene matches: 10. Germline V CDR1 and CDR2: SGHKS, YYEKEE (reference sequence). The CDR3 DNA sequence: TGTGCCAGCAGCCTGGAATGGGGGGGTTGGCAGTACTTC. It is translated as CASSLEWGGWQYF. Using reference TRBV5-5 and TRBJ2-7 for the parts outside the CDR3, the full variable domain is DAGVTQSPTHLIKTRGQQVTLRCSPISGHKSVSWYQQVLGQGPQFIFQYYEKEERGRGNFPDRFSARQFPNYSSELNVNALLLGDSALYLCASSLEWGGWQYFGPGTRLTVT.

This clonotype has only one observation. A much larger clone lies a single base off, so this may be a read error. The CDR3 region is CASSSTPGGRVNTEAFF. CDR3 coding DNA: TGCGCCAGCAGCTCCACACCAGGGGGCCGGGTGAACACTGAAGCTTTCTTT. The chain couples TRBV5-1 to TRBJ1-1; TRBD1 aligns across 8 bases. This CDR3 region has 17 residues. V lost 3 bases, J lost 0 bases, and 10 bases stayed unmatched. Germline CDR1 is SGHRS and CDR2 is YFSETQ.

The J gene is TRBJ1-2, the V gene TRBV6-2 or TRBV6-3; D might be TRBD1 (6 bases). Looked up from germline, CDR1 is MNHEY and CDR2 is SVGEGT. The CDR3 has 14 amino acids. V dropped 1 base and J dropped 4 bases, with 10 bases sitting between them. CDR3 in DNA: TGTGCCAGCAGTTACTTACAGGGAACCTATGGCTACACCTTC. Its translation is CASSYLQGTYGYTF.

This clonotype was counted a few times. V is TRBV28 and J is TRBJ1-1, with D unclear. Germline values: CDR1 MDHEN, CDR2 SYDVKM. The CDR3 consists of 12 residues. V lost 6 bases and J lost 4, with 9 bases in between. CDR3 nucleotides: TGTGCCAGCAGGGCTTGGGGCACTGAAGCTTTCTTT. Protein product: CASRAWGTEAFF. Using reference TRBV28 and TRBJ1-1 for the parts outside the CDR3, the full variable domain is DVKVTQSSRYLVKRTGEKVFLECVQDMDHENMFWYRQDPGLGLRLIYFSYDVKMKEKGDIPEGYSVSREKKERFSLILESASTNQTSMYLCASRAWGTEAFFGQGTRLTVV.

This clonotype was detected many times. The chain is built from TRBV27 and TRBJ2-3, with 10 bases identical to TRBD2. Germline CDR1 reads MNHEY; CDR2 reads SMNVEV (reference sequence). Trimming took 3 bases from V and 0 from J; bases not matched to a gene: 0. This CDR3 region has 15 residues. The CDR3 reads CASSLTSGSTDTQYF. The CDR3 nucleotides read TGTGCCAGCAGTTTGACTAGCGGGAGCACAGATACGCAGTATTTT.

The rearrangement uses TRBV5-1 and TRBJ1-4; D ambiguous. The ends were cut back, 7 bases at V and 2 bases at J, with 12 bases in the middle. The CDR3 contains 14 residues. CDR1 and CDR2 (germline): SGHRS, YFSETQ. The CDR3, as DNA: TGCGCCAGCGCCCTGGGAGGGACTAATGAAAAACTGTTTTTT. This encodes CASALGGTNEKLFF.

The V and J genes are TRBV7-9 and TRBJ2-1, with D unclear. The V gene's germline CDR1 is SEHNR and CDR2 FQNEAQ (reference sequence). The CDR3 has 12 residues. Trimming removed 4 bases at V and 5 bases at J, with 6 bases between. CDR3 sequence reads: CASSSTNNEQFF. The CDR3 nucleotides read TGTGCCAGCAGCTCGACCAACAATGAGCAGTTCTTC.

This clonotype appeared a few times. This chain uses TRBV4-3 with TRBJ1-1, with D possibly being TRBD1 (6 bases). Germline V gene sequence: CDR1 LGHNA, CDR2 YSLEER. The V gene lost 4 bases and the J gene lost 0 bases, with 15 bases spanning the gap. CDR3 size: 16 residues. The CDR3 spells CASSRGLRNMNTEAFF. The CDR3 nucleotides read TGCGCCAGCAGCCGGGGGCTCCGGAACATGAACACTGAAGCTTTCTTT.

This clonotype has just a few counts. The CDR3 loop reads CAIGGSGSSYNEQFF. CDR3 nucleotides: TGTGCCATCGGGGGATCGGGGAGCTCCTACAATGAGCAGTTCTTC. The chain has TRBV10-3 and TRBJ2-1; possibly TRBD1 or TRBD2 for D (5 bases each). Deletions cut 8 bases from V and 0 bases from J, with 14 bases between. The germline V gene encodes CDR1 ENHRY and CDR2 SYGVKD. This CDR3 has 15 residues.

This clonotype has a handful of counts. This chain joins TRBV19 and TRBJ2-2, with a possible D match to TRBD2 (5 bases). Germline CDR1 LNHDA, CDR2 SQIVND (reference sequence). The CDR3 is made up of 16 amino acids. V was pared by 7 bases and J by 1 base, with 16 bases between. CDR3 residues: CASTPPGSGNTGELFF. CDR3 nucleotides: TGTGCCAGTACCCCCCCGGGGAGCGGGAACACCGGGGAGCTGTTTTTT. The whole variable domain, filled in from reference TRBV19 and TRBJ2-2, reads DGGITQSPKYLFRKEGQNVTLSCEQNLNHDAMYWYRQDPGQGLRLIYYSQIVNDFQKGDIAEGYSVSREKKESFPLTVTSAQKNPTAFYLCASTPPGSGNTGELFFGEGSRLTVL.

The chain has TRBV7-2 and TRBJ1-1; D ambiguous. Per germline, CDR1 SGHTA and CDR2 FQGNSA. The V end lost 1 base, the J end lost 3 bases, and 12 bases lay between the germline ends. The CDR3 totals 15 residues. The CDR3: CASSLGVGMDTEAFF. The CDR3 DNA sequence: TGTGCCAGCAGCTTAGGCGTGGGGATGGACACTGAAGCTTTCTTT.